The T cell receptor beta chain described here comes from a study of T cell repertoires in cytomegalovirus infection. Turning to the study itself: Public TCR beta signature analysis indicated the presence of both CMV infection and matching HLA type.

The CDR3 contains 14 residues. The germline CDR1 and CDR2 sequences are MDHEN and SYDVKM. V was clipped by 5 bases and J by 2 bases; unmatched bases: 6. MiXCR was run by TCRdb on the reads, yielding one entry per CDR3 protein. This sample carries over 250,000 distinct CDR3 sequences, less than 25% of them seen once, and the ten largest clones take roughly 19%. Details on this clonotype: The target antigen is unknown.

The sample consisted of cultured PBMCs, taken from culture after CMV antigen stimulation. This receptor was taken from a human donor in good health (CMV status not recorded). Some clones in this sample may be carry-over from other donors' samples. V usage is TRBV28 and J usage is TRBJ2-7; TRBD1 aligns across 7 bases. CDR3 coding DNA: TGTGCCAGCAGTACAACCGGGACAGCCTACGAGCAGTACTTC. Protein sequence: CASSTTGTAYEQYF. The complete variable domain, with remaining parts taken from reference TRBV28 and TRBJ2-7, reads DVKVTQSSRYLVKRTGEKVFLECVQDMDHENMFWYRQDPGLGLRLIYFSYDVKMKEKGDIPEGYSVSREKKERFSLILESASTNQTSMYLCASSTTGTAYEQYFGPGTRLTVT.